This note documents a single T cell receptor (beta chain) sequence. The data were taken from a study of blood T cell repertoires in COVID-19. Looking at the study overall: The samples span acute and convalescent COVID-19 from the United States, Italy and Spain. The cDNA or gDNA used as material had been derived from T cells, B-cell-depleted T cells, or PBMCs.

As handled by the study authors: Researchers report that nucleated cell counts were estimated from reference gene primer amplification. Produced via immunoSEQ multiplex PCR; TCRdb's table is partial and in-frame only. V, J and clone size are those of that table, while D and trimming were read from the DNA. The sample lists about 310,000 clones; around 84% were seen once. V was pared by 3 bases and J by 4 bases, with 1 base of the junction left unmatched. Germline CDR1 SGHNT, CDR2 YENEEA. The CDR3 is 13 amino acids. V is TRBV11-3 and J is TRBJ2-3; 7 positions match TRBD1. Sample: peripheral blood. The TCR comes from a man in his 70s with acute or convalescent COVID-19. CDR3 loop: CASSLGTADTQYF. The CDR3, as DNA: TGTGCCAGCAGCTTGGGGACAGCAGATACGCAGTATTTT. The whole variable domain, filled in from reference TRBV11-3 and TRBJ2-3, reads EAGVVQSPRYKIIEKKQPVAFWCNPISGHNTLYWYLQNLGQGPELLIRYENEEAVDDSQLPKDRFSAERLKGVDSTLKIQPAELGDSAVYLCASSLGTADTQYFGPGTRLTVL.